This T cell receptor (beta chain) was recovered during a study of CD8+ T cells in alopecia areata. Across the study: Oral tofacitinib, 5 to 10 mg twice daily, was given in an open-label trial. Tofacitinib ran 6 to 18 months, followed by 6 months off drug.

Study-level points and caveats: Alopecia totalis/universalis scalp especially showed more expanded CD8+ clones than normal scalp.

The investigators collected lesional scalp punch biopsies and peripheral blood from alopecia areata patients. Extraction of RNA preceded its reverse transcription into cDNA, which served as the sequencing template. Data came from immunoSEQ multiplex PCR; TCRdb stores just in-frame clones and leaves some out. The table has some 180,000 clones, roughly 60% seen once. Turning to this clone: Its antigen is not known.

The CDR3 totals 13 residues. CDR1 MNHEY and CDR2 SVGAGI come from the germline V gene. Trimming removed 3 bases at V and 3 bases at J, with 9 bases between. The specimen comprised CD4+ T cells sorted from blood, sampled at week 0. This TCR came from a human donor with alopecia areata. V usage is TRBV6-5 and J usage is TRBJ2-7; D possibly corresponds to TRBD1 (6 bases). The CDR3 reads CASSYQTGYEQYF. DNA of the CDR3: TGTGCCAGCAGTTATCAGACAGGCTACGAGCAGTACTTC.